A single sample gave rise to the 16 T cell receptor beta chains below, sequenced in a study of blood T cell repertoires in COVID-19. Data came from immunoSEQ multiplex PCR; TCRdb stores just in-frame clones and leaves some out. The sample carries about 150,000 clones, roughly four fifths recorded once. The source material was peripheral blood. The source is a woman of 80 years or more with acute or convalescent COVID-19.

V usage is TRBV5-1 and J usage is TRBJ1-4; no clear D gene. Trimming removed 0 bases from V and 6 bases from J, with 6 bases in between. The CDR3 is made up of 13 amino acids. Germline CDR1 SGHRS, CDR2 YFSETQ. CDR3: CASSLGQDEKLFF. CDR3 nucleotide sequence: TGCGCCAGCAGCTTGGGGCAAGATGAAAAACTGTTTTTT.

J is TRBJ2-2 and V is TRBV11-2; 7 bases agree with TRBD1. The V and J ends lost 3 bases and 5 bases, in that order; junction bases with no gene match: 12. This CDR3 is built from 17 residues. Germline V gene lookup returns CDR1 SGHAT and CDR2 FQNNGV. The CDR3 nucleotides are TGTGCCAGCAGCTTTAACGCCAGAGGGGGCTTTACCGGGGAGCTGTTTTTT. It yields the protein CASSFNARGGFTGELFF.

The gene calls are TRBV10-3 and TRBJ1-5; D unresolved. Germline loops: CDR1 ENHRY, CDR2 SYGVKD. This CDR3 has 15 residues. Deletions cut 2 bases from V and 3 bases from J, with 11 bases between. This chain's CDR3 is CAISEASLNNQPQHF. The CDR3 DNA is TGTGCCATCAGTGAGGCGTCCCTTAACAATCAGCCCCAGCATTTT.

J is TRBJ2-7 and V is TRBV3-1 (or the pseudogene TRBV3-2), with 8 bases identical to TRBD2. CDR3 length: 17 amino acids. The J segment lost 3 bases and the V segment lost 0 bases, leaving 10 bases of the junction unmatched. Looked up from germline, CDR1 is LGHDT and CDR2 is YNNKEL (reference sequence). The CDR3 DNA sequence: TGTGCCAGCAGCCAAGATCTGGGGAGCGGGGGCCGCTACGAGCAGTACTTC. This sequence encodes CASSQDLGSGGRYEQYF.

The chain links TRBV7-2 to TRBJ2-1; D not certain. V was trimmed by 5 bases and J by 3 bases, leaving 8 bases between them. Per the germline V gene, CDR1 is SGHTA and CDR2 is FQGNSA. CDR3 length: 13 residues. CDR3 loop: CASSPPLYNEQFF. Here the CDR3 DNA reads TGTGCCAGCAGCCCCCCCCTCTACAATGAGCAGTTCTTC.

DNA for the CDR3: TGTGCCAGCAGTTCAGGGGGCTACACCGGGGAGCTGTTTTTT. Encoded protein: CASSSGGYTGELFF. This chain uses TRBV6-5 with TRBJ2-2, with 8 positions matching TRBD1. J lost 3 bases, V lost 4 bases, and 1 base had no gene match. This CDR3 contains 14 residues. Germline CDR1 is MNHEY and CDR2 is SVGAGI.

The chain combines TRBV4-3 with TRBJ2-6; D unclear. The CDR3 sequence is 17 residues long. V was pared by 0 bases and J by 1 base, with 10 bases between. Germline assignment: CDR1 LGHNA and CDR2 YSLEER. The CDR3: CASSQDDEASGANVLTF. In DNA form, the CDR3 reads TGCGCCAGCAGCCAAGATGACGAGGCTTCTGGGGCCAACGTCCTGACTTTC.

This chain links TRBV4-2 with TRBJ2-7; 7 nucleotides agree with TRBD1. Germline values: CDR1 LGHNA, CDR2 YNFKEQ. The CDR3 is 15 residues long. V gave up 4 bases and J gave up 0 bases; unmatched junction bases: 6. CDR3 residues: CASSRDRAFSYEQYF. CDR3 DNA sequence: TGTGCCAGCAGCCGTGACAGGGCCTTCTCCTACGAGCAGTACTTC.

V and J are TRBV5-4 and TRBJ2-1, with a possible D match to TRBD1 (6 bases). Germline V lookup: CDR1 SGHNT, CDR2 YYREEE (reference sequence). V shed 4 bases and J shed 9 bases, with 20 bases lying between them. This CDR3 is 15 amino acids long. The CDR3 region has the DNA TGTGCCAGCAGCCTTCTACAGGGCCTAGCTGGTGAGCAGTTCTTC. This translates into CASSLLQGLAGEQFF.

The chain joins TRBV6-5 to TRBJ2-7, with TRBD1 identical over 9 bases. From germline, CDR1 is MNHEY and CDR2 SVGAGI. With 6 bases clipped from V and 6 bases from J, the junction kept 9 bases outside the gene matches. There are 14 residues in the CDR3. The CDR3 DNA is TGTGCCAGCAGCCGGGACAGGGCCATTGGCGAGCAGTACTTC. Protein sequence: CASSRDRAIGEQYF.

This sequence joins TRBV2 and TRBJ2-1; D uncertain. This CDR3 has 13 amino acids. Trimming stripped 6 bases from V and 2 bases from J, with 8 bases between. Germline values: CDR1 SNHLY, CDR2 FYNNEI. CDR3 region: CASSPLPYNEQFF. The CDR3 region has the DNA TGTGCCAGCAGCCCACTACCCTACAATGAGCAGTTCTTC.

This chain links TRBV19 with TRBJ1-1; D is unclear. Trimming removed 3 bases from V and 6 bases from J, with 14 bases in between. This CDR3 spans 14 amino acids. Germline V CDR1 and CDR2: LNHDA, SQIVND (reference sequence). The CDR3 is CASSMASGAPEAFF. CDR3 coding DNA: TGTGCCAGTAGTATGGCCTCGGGAGCGCCTGAAGCTTTCTTT.

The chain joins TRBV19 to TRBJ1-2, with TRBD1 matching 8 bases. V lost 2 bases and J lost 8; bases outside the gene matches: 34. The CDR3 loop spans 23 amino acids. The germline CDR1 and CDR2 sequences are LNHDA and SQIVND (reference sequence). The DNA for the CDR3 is TGTGCCAGTAGTATAAAGTATTTCTTTATTAAAACGACCGGGACAGGTTTGGATGAGGGCTACACCTTC. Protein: CASSIKYFFIKTTGTGLDEGYTF.

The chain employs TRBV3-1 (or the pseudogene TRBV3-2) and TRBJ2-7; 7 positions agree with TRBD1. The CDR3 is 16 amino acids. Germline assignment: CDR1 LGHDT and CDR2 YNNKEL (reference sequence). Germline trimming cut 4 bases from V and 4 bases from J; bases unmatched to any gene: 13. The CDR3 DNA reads TGTGCCAGCAGCCGCAATTCCGGGACAGCCTCTTACGAGCAGTACTTC. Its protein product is CASSRNSGTASYEQYF.

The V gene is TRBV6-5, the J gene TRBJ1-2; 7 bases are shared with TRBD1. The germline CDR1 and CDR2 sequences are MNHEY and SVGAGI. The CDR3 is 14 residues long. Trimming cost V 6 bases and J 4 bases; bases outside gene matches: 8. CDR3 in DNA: TGTGCCAGCAGATCCCAGGGGGACCCCTATGGCTACACCTTC. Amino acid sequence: CASRSQGDPYGYTF.

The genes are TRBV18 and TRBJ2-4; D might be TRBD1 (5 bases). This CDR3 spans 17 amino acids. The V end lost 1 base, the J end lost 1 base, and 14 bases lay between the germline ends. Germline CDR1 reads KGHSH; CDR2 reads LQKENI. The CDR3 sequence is CASSPQGRGAAKNIQYF. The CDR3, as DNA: TGTGCCAGCTCACCACAAGGACGTGGGGCTGCCAAAAACATTCAGTACTTC.